These 20 T cell receptor beta chains were all obtained from the same sample, sequenced in a study of a mutant IDH1 vaccine in newly diagnosed glioma. These receptors have no known antigen. Libraries were prepared by immunoSEQ multiplex PCR; TCRdb keeps only in-frame clonotypes and omits some of them. The sample includes tens of thousands of clones, around 90% seen only once; the top ten take 4.5% to 6%. Time point: week 35, safety follow-up. Vaccinated patients received 300 ug of mutant IDH1 20-mer peptide per dose, with topical imiquimod. Sequences were derived from PBMCs, sampled from a glioma patient whose treatment included an IDH1 peptide vaccine. Receptor source: a woman in her 40s with glioma.

In its sample, this clone was seen a few times. The V gene is TRBV13, the J gene TRBJ1-5; no firm D call. The CDR3 consists of 12 residues. Looked up from germline, CDR1 is PRHDT and CDR2 is FYEKMQ (reference sequence). V was pared by 0 bases and J by 4 bases, with 1 base between. CDR3 nucleotides: TGTGCCAGCAGCTTAGGGAATCAGCCCCAGCATTTT. Amino acids: CASSLGNQPQHF.

The rearrangement uses TRBV5-1 and TRBJ1-2; no clear D gene. In germline, CDR1 is SGHRS, CDR2 YFSETQ. The V end lost 3 bases, the J end lost 5 bases, and 14 bases lay between the germline ends. CDR3 length equals 14 residues. Written as DNA, the CDR3 is TGCGCCAGCAGCTCTGGGGAGAATTATTATGGCTACACCTTC. Translated: CASSSGENYYGYTF.

The chain uses TRBV4-3 and TRBJ2-3; D gene uncertain. V was cut by 1 base and J by 3 bases, with 11 bases left in between. In germline, CDR1 is LGHNA, CDR2 YSLEER. This CDR3 contains 15 residues. The CDR3 loop reads CASSQGGVGTDTQYF. CDR3 DNA: TGCGCCAGCAGCCAAGGTGGCGTGGGGACAGATACGCAGTATTTT.

The chain couples TRBV2 to TRBJ2-1; D may be TRBD2 (5 bases). The germline V gene encodes CDR1 SNHLY and CDR2 FYNNEI. The CDR3 loop spans 13 amino acids. V lost 5 bases and J lost 4, with 9 bases in between. CDR3 region: CASSTEGYNEQFF. The CDR3 DNA reads as TGTGCCAGCAGTACCGAGGGTTACAATGAGCAGTTCTTC.

The gene calls are TRBV14 and TRBJ1-3; D call uncertain. V was cut by 4 bases and J by 3 bases, with 13 bases left in between. The germline V gene has CDR1 SGHDN and CDR2 FVKESK. This CDR3 has 15 residues. The CDR3 DNA reads TGTGCCAGCAGCCCCTACGGGGTCAGTGGAAACACCATATATTTT. Its protein product is CASSPYGVSGNTIYF.

The V and J genes are TRBV7-9 and TRBJ1-2; D ambiguous. V was pared by 0 bases and J by 3 bases, with 17 bases between. CDR3 length equals 17 residues. CDR1 SEHNR and CDR2 FQNEAQ come from the germline V gene (reference sequence). The CDR3 here is CASSLALNSITHYGYTF. DNA of the CDR3: TGTGCCAGCAGCTTAGCGTTGAACAGCATAACGCACTATGGCTACACCTTC. Full variable domain (remainder filled in from reference TRBV7-9 and TRBJ1-2): DTGVSQNPRHKITKRGQNVTFRCDPISEHNRLYWYRQTLGQGPEFLTYFQNEAQLEKSRLLSDRFSAERPKGSFSTLEIQRTEQGDSAMYLCASSLALNSITHYGYTFGSGTRLTVV.

This chain uses TRBV10-2 with TRBJ1-1, with TRBD1 matching 7 bases. Losses at the gene ends were 6 bases for V and 1 base for J; bases not matched to a gene: 2. Germline CDR1 is WSHSY and CDR2 is SAAADI. CDR3 length: 13 residues. CDR3 DNA: TGCGCCAGCAGATGGACAGGGAACACTGAAGCTTTCTTT. It codes for CASRWTGNTEAFF.

The J gene is TRBJ2-7, the V gene TRBV11-2, with a possible D match to TRBD1 (6 bases). Trimming took off 6 bases at V and 3 bases at J, with 12 bases between the two ends. The CDR3 extends over 13 amino acids. CDR1 is SGHAT, CDR2 FQNNGV, per germline. CDR3 sequence reads: CASSSGTNYEQYF. The CDR3 nucleotides are TGTGCCAGCAGTTCCGGGACAAACTACGAGCAGTACTTC.

The rearrangement uses TRBV10-3 and TRBJ2-7, with 11 bases lining up with TRBD1. V gave up 5 bases and J gave up 2 bases; unmatched junction bases: 5. The CDR3 totals 15 residues. Germline V CDR1 and CDR2: ENHRY, SYGVKD. CDR3: CAISPQDRGPYEQYF. In DNA, the CDR3 is TGTGCCATCAGTCCCCAGGACAGGGGGCCCTACGAGCAGTACTTC.

The gene calls are TRBV7-2 and TRBJ2-7; TRBD2 agrees at 13 bases. The CDR3 runs to 19 residues. Germline V gives CDR1 SGHTA, CDR2 FQGNSA. The trim removed 5 bases at V and 4 bases at J, leaving 17 bases unmatched. CDR3 in amino acids: CASSPRTSGRPPQTYEQYF. CDR3 coding DNA: TGTGCCAGCAGCCCGCGGACTAGCGGGAGACCTCCTCAAACTTACGAGCAGTACTTC. Variable domain in full (rest from reference TRBV7-2 and TRBJ2-7): GAGVSQSPSNKVTEKGKDVELRCDPISGHTALYWYRQSLGQGLEFLIYFQGNSAPDKSGLPSDRFSAERTGGSVSTLTIQRTQQEDSAVYLCASSPRTSGRPPQTYEQYFGPGTRLTVT.

The V and J genes are TRBV6-5 and TRBJ2-4, with D perhaps TRBD1 or TRBD2 (5 bases each). The V end was cut by 2 bases, the J end by 4 bases, with 12 bases between. The CDR3 totals 15 residues. The germline gives CDR1 MNHEY, CDR2 SVGAGI. Here the CDR3 DNA reads TGTGCCAGCAGTTACGAGGCAGGGACGAAAAACATTCAGTACTTC. Encoded protein: CASSYEAGTKNIQYF.

This sequence joins TRBV19 and TRBJ1-3, with D tentatively TRBD1 (5 bases). The CDR3 runs to 18 residues. V dropped 4 bases and J dropped 2 bases, with 21 bases sitting between them. Germline loops: CDR1 LNHDA, CDR2 SQIVND (reference sequence). The chain's CDR3 is CASSTPLVFAGAGNTIYF. DNA of the CDR3: TGTGCCAGTAGTACTCCCCTGGTCTTCGCGGGGGCTGGAAACACCATATATTTT.

The CDR3 protein is CASSYPPEETQYF. DNA of the CDR3: TGTGCCAGCAGTTACCCCCCAGAAGAGACCCAGTACTTC. V is TRBV6-6 and J is TRBJ2-5, with D uncertain. CDR1 and CDR2 (germline): MNHNY, SVGAGI (reference sequence). Trimming cost V 2 bases and J 3 bases, with 7 bases left between them. The CDR3 consists of 13 residues.

The chain joins TRBV5-8 to TRBJ2-1, with 12 bases identical to TRBD2. The V gene's germline CDR1 is SGHTS and CDR2 YDEGEE. V lost 0 bases, J lost 9 bases, and 4 bases stayed unmatched. CDR3 length: 15 amino acids. The DNA for the CDR3 is TGTGCCAGCAGCTTGGTGGCTAGCGGGGGGGGTGAGCAGTTCTTC. Translating gives CASSLVASGGGEQFF.

This chain links TRBV4-1 with TRBJ1-3; 7 bases match TRBD1. CDR1 is MGHRA, CDR2 YSYEKL, per germline. The junction had 4 bases not matched to a gene; V was cut back by 0 bases and J by 2 bases. The CDR3 is made up of 16 amino acids. The CDR3 nucleotides read TGCGCCAGCAGCCAAGAAGGAGACAGGGCTGGAAACACCATATATTTT. It is translated as CASSQEGDRAGNTIYF.

J is TRBJ2-5 and V is TRBV5-6; the match to TRBD1 covers 9 bases. The CDR3 spans 15 residues. The V and J ends lost 3 bases and 10 bases, in that order; junction bases with no gene match: 13. The germline V gene has CDR1 SGHDT and CDR2 YYEEEE. CDR3: CASSSRGQGRDGQYF. As DNA, the CDR3 is TGTGCCAGCAGCTCCCGGGGACAGGGAAGAGACGGCCAGTACTTC.

The chain recombines TRBV4-2 with TRBJ2-3; D gene ambiguous. This CDR3 spans 16 amino acids. The V end was cut by 4 bases, the J end by 2 bases, with 16 bases between. Germline V gene data show CDR1 as LGHNA and CDR2 as YNFKEQ. This CDR3 reads CASSPSGGRLTDTQYF. CDR3 sequence (DNA): TGTGCCAGCAGCCCCTCTGGTGGCAGGCTCACAGATACGCAGTATTTT.

This rearrangement joins TRBV5-1 to TRBJ2-3, with D perhaps TRBD1 (6 bases). The CDR3 has 12 residues. Germline CDR1 reads SGHRS; CDR2 reads YFSETQ. The ends were cut back, 6 bases at V and 4 bases at J, with 9 bases in the middle. This chain's CDR3 is CASKGEPDTQYF. CDR3 sequence (DNA): TGCGCCAGCAAGGGGGAACCAGATACGCAGTATTTT.

The chain recombines TRBV4-1 with TRBJ2-1, with 7 bases matching TRBD2. The CDR3 has 17 amino acids. Germline CDR1 MGHRA, CDR2 YSYEKL. Trimming at V came to 0 bases and at J to 2 bases, leaving 7 bases not matched to a gene. The CDR3 sequence is CASSQDQLAYPYNEQFF. CDR3 in DNA: TGCGCCAGCAGCCAAGACCAACTAGCGTACCCCTACAATGAGCAGTTCTTC.

This chain connects TRBV27 to TRBJ2-2, with D maybe TRBD1 (6 bases). This CDR3 is 14 amino acids long. V was trimmed by 7 bases and J by 1 base, leaving 10 bases between them. Germline V gene data show CDR1 as MNHEY and CDR2 as SMNVEV (reference sequence). The CDR3 coding sequence is TGTGCCAGCAATCTACAGGGGAACACCGGGGAGCTGTTTTTT. Amino acids: CASNLQGNTGELFF.